This T cell receptor beta chain stems from a study of early T cells in non-severe SARS-CoV-2 infection. Study at large: The study sequenced bulk RNA from unsorted whole blood, with chains unpaired.

General study points: Private and CD4 specificities were missed by VDJdb matching, which favored anti-spike CD8 responses.

This clonotype occurred many times. Its antigen remains unknown. Trimming took 6 bases from V and 8 from J, leaving 16 bases between them. Germline V gene data show CDR1 as MNHNY and CDR2 as SVGAGI (reference sequence). This CDR3 has 14 amino acids. Unique molecular identifier tags were affixed to discrete cDNA molecules. One entry per CDR3 protein results from TCRdb running MiXCR on the 5' RACE reads. The sample includes approximately 97,000 distinct CDR3 sequences, approximately 11% of them seen just once. This chain connects TRBV6-6 to TRBJ1-4; a weak D match, TRBD1 (6 bases). The sample here was whole blood, taken at baseline. The clonotype was recovered from an adult who was a healthcare worker with PCR-confirmed SARS-CoV-2 infection or an uninfected control (not recorded which). CDR3 sequence: CASSPRGSGEKLFF. CDR3 bases: TGTGCCAGCAGCCCCAGGGGTAGTGGCGAAAAACTGTTTTTT.